The TCR beta chain described here comes from a study of blood T cell repertoires in COVID-19. Study-wide background: Nucleic acid was either cDNA or gDNA, and it came from T cells, B-cell-depleted T cells, or PBMCs.

Assay: immunoSEQ multiplex PCR; the TCRdb copy retains only in-frame clones and omits some. The sample has about 94,000 clones; approximately 80% are singletons. The sequence derives from a human donor in a cohort sampled during active COVID-19. The sample taken for sequencing was peripheral blood.

CDR3 loop: CAITDSLNYGYTF. Here the CDR3 DNA reads TGTGCCATCACCGACAGCTTAAACTATGGCTACACCTTC. The V call is TRBV2, the J call TRBJ1-2, with a weak D call TRBD1 (5 bases). Deletions cut 10 bases from V and 2 bases from J, with 14 bases between. CDR3 size: 13 residues. Germline CDR1 and CDR2: SNHLY and FYNNEI.